This paragraph reports one T cell receptor (beta chain). The data are from a study of T cell changes during pregnancy in multiple sclerosis. This CDR3 is 12 amino acids long. V was pared by 2 bases and J by 6 bases, with 6 bases between. Germline CDR1 is SGHTA and CDR2 is FQGTGA. This table comes from immunoSEQ multiplex PCR, and its TCRdb copy is limited to in-frame clones, with some not included. The sample has approximately 89,000 clones, about 94% seen once. The material was peripheral blood, obtained in the third trimester of pregnancy. This clonotype originated in a female donor with multiple sclerosis, enrolled in a pregnancy study. The rearrangement links TRBV7-3 to TRBJ2-3, with D hard to call. The CDR3 is CASSLSRDTQYF. As DNA, the CDR3 is TGTGCCAGCAGCTTATCCCGGGATACGCAGTATTTT.